These 26 T cell receptor beta chains came from one sample sequenced in a study of blood T cell repertoires in COVID-19. Some clones are missing from TCRdb's copy, which holds only in-frame ones; the method was immunoSEQ multiplex PCR. Found here are over 250,000 clones, around 87% of them singletons; the top ten hold over 2%. The specimen was peripheral blood. These receptor sequences come from a woman aged 45-60 years with acute or convalescent COVID-19.

The table lists this clone with a count of one. This chain uses TRBV7-9 with TRBJ1-2, with D perhaps matching TRBD1 (5 bases). This CDR3 comprises 12 residues. V dropped 5 bases and J dropped 6 bases, with 10 bases sitting between them. Germline V CDR1 and CDR2: SEHNR, FQNEAQ (reference sequence). The CDR3: CASSADRDGYTF. CDR3 coding DNA: TGTGCCAGCAGCGCTGACAGAGATGGCTACACCTTC.

The chain employs TRBV9 and TRBJ2-7, with TRBD1 matching 7 bases. The CDR3 totals 16 residues. Per the germline V gene, CDR1 is SGDLS and CDR2 is YYNGEE. V dropped 1 base and J dropped 7; count of bases not matched to a gene: 14. DNA of the CDR3: TGTGCCAGCAGCGTACGCCCCGGGACAGCACCTGAAGAGCAGTACTTC. It encodes CASSVRPGTAPEEQYF.

The V gene is TRBV30, the J gene TRBJ1-6; maybe TRBD1 (6 bases). This CDR3 has 15 amino acids. V lost 3 bases and J 7 bases, leaving 16 bases between the germline ends. Germline V gene data show CDR1 as GTSNPN and CDR2 as SVGIG (reference sequence). CDR3 coding DNA: TGTGCCTGGAGGATTGAGGGGGTGGGCAATTCACCCCTCCACTTT. Translated, it gives CAWRIEGVGNSPLHF.

V usage is TRBV5-8 and J usage is TRBJ2-5, with D hard to call. V lost 0 bases and J lost 2, with 14 bases in between. This CDR3 is 16 amino acids long. CDR1 SGHTS and CDR2 YDEGEE come from the germline V gene. As DNA, the CDR3 is TGTGCCAGCAGCTTGGGGGTGCGGCCCCCACAAGAGACCCAGTACTTC. Amino acids: CASSLGVRPPQETQYF.

The chain links TRBV4-3 to TRBJ1-2, with TRBD1 matching over 9 bases. Germline assignment: CDR1 LGHNA and CDR2 YSLEER. This CDR3 comprises 17 residues. The V gene end was trimmed by 0 bases and the J gene end by 4 bases; junction bases not matched to a gene: 9. This CDR3 reads CASSQDSWTGASYGYTF. Here the CDR3 DNA reads TGCGCCAGCAGCCAAGATTCCTGGACAGGGGCGAGCTATGGCTACACCTTC.

CDR3 sequence reads: CASSLLQGGSPLHF. CDR3 nucleotide sequence: TGCGCCAGCAGCTTGTTACAGGGTGGCTCACCCCTCCACTTT. V gene TRBV5-1 combines with J gene TRBJ1-6; D is perhaps TRBD1 (6 bases). CDR3 length: 14 amino acids. The V gene's germline CDR1 is SGHRS and CDR2 YFSETQ. Trimming removed 1 base at V and 10 bases at J, with 12 bases between.

The chain couples TRBV30 to TRBJ2-1; 9 bases match TRBD1. The CDR3 is 19 amino acids. Germline CDR1 reads GTSNPN; CDR2 reads SVGIG (reference sequence). V trimming: 2 bases; J trimming: 0 bases; junction bases outside the gene matches: 14. CDR3: CAWSPKSGTGIGSYNEQFF. For the CDR3, the DNA is TGTGCCTGGAGTCCAAAATCCGGGACAGGGATAGGCTCCTACAATGAGCAGTTCTTC.

The rearrangement links TRBV19 to TRBJ1-4; TRBD1 might be the D (6 bases). The CDR3 length is 15 residues. V lost 6 bases and J 3 bases, leaving 14 bases between the germline ends. Germline V gene data show CDR1 as LNHDA and CDR2 as SQIVND (reference sequence). Here the CDR3 reads CASSAGGKANEKLFF. In nucleotides, the CDR3 is TGTGCCAGTAGCGCTGGGGGCAAGGCTAATGAAAAACTGTTTTTT.

J is TRBJ1-2 and V is TRBV7-2; 8 nucleotides match TRBD1. The CDR3 covers 14 residues. Trimming took 5 bases from V and 3 from J; bases not matched to a gene: 5. Germline CDR1 and CDR2: SGHTA and FQGNSA. CDR3 loop: CASSITGGDYGYTF. CDR3 nucleotides: TGTGCCAGCAGCATCACAGGGGGAGACTATGGCTACACCTTC. Full variable domain (rest looked up from reference TRBV7-2 and TRBJ1-2): GAGVSQSPSNKVTEKGKDVELRCDPISGHTALYWYRQSLGQGLEFLIYFQGNSAPDKSGLPSDRFSAERTGGSVSTLTIQRTQQEDSAVYLCASSITGGDYGYTFGSGTRLTVV.

V usage is TRBV18 and J usage is TRBJ1-5; 8 bases fit TRBD1. Germline CDR1 and CDR2: KGHSH and LQKENI. The CDR3 totals 14 residues. J was trimmed by 7 bases and V by 3 bases; bases with no gene match: 5. The chain's CDR3 is CASSPQGARQPQHF. The CDR3 nucleotides read TGTGCCAGCTCACCTCAGGGGGCGAGGCAGCCCCAGCATTTT.

The chain couples TRBV9 to TRBJ1-6, with D possibly matching TRBD1 (5 bases). The CDR3 sequence is 15 residues long. Germline values: CDR1 SGDLS, CDR2 YYNGEE. V was clipped by 3 bases and J by 1 base, with 8 bases between them. CDR3 region: CASSETGSYNSPLHF. The CDR3, as DNA: TGTGCCAGCAGCGAAACAGGTTCCTATAATTCACCCCTCCACTTT.

V usage is TRBV12-3 or TRBV12-4 and J usage is TRBJ1-3; the D is unclear. The CDR3 covers 13 residues. V lost 5 bases to trimming and J lost 3 bases, with 8 bases between them. The CDR3 bases are TGTGCCAGCAGTCGCCTCAGTGGAAACACCATATATTTT. Protein sequence: CASSRLSGNTIYF.

This chain joins TRBV4-2 and TRBJ2-7, with TRBD2 matching over 12 bases. The CDR3 runs to 16 residues. The V segment lost 1 base and the J segment 5 bases; nucleotides outside the gene matches: 6. In germline, CDR1 is LGHNA, CDR2 YNFKEQ. The CDR3 sequence: CASSQGTLAGGNEQYF. The CDR3 DNA sequence: TGTGCCAGCAGCCAAGGGACCCTAGCGGGAGGGAACGAGCAGTACTTC.

The chain carries TRBV4-2 and TRBJ1-1; TRBD1 agrees at 10 bases. The CDR3 is made up of 18 amino acids. CDR1 LGHNA and CDR2 YNFKEQ come from the germline V gene. J was trimmed by 4 bases and V by 4 bases; bases with no gene match: 15. In DNA form, the CDR3 reads TGTGCCAGCAGCCGTTCGACAGGGGGCCTCCGCGGGAGCACTGAAGCTTTCTTT. This gives the protein CASSRSTGGLRGSTEAFF.

The rearrangement links TRBV11-2 to TRBJ1-1; 7 nucleotides agree with TRBD1. The CDR3 is made up of 15 amino acids. Germline values: CDR1 SGHAT, CDR2 FQNNGV. V lost 5 bases and J lost 5; bases outside the gene matches: 11. CDR3 sequence: CASSLRQGGVTEAFF. CDR3 DNA sequence: TGTGCCAGCAGCCTAAGACAGGGTGGGGTAACTGAAGCTTTCTTT.

This clone has just a few counts. V gene TRBV6-2 or TRBV6-3 combines with J gene TRBJ1-4; no definite D call. In germline, CDR1 is MNHEY, CDR2 SVGEGT. CDR3 length equals 13 residues. V was clipped by 6 bases and J by 8 bases, with 13 bases between them. CDR3 region: CASSLPREEKLFF. In DNA, the CDR3 is TGTGCCAGCAGCCTCCCCCGCGAGGAAAAACTGTTTTTT.

This clone was picked up a small number of times. In nucleotides, the CDR3 is TGTGCCAGCCTTTCTTCGGGACAAATGTCCCCTGAAGCTTTCTTT. Translation: CASLSSGQMSPEAFF. V usage is TRBV7-9 and J usage is TRBJ1-1, with D tentatively TRBD1 (6 bases). Per germline, CDR1 SEHNR and CDR2 FQNEAQ (reference sequence). V was pared by 8 bases and J by 6 bases, with 22 bases between. CDR3 size: 15 residues. The whole variable domain, filled in from reference TRBV7-9 and TRBJ1-1, reads DTGVSQNPRHKITKRGQNVTFRCDPISEHNRLYWYRQTLGQGPEFLTYFQNEAQLEKSRLLSDRFSAERPKGSFSTLEIQRTEQGDSAMYLCASLSSGQMSPEAFFGQGTRLTVV.

The V gene is TRBV5-5, the J gene TRBJ2-7; 7 positions agree with TRBD2. V shed 2 bases and J 7 bases; nucleotides not matched to a gene: 9. Germline CDR1 reads SGHKS; CDR2 reads YYEKEE (reference sequence). The CDR3 spans 14 residues. CDR3 sequence: CASSLGTNAGEQYF. CDR3 bases: TGTGCCAGCAGCTTAGGGACTAATGCTGGGGAGCAGTACTTC.

The chain recombines TRBV10-3 with TRBJ2-2; D is undetermined. This CDR3 region has 12 residues. Between the trimmed V and J ends, which lost 3 bases and 6 bases, there was a span of 5 bases. Germline CDR1 is ENHRY and CDR2 is SYGVKD. For the CDR3, the DNA is TGTGCCATCAGTGATAACTCCGGGGAGCTGTTTTTT. It yields the protein CAISDNSGELFF.

The chain uses TRBV2 and TRBJ2-6, with a tentative D call TRBD2 (6 bases). Trimming removed 6 bases at V and 0 bases at J, with 24 bases between. CDR3 length: 20 residues. CDR1 and CDR2 (germline): SNHLY, FYNNEI. CDR3 in amino acids: CASRDDGWGVTSSGANVLTF. In nucleotides, the CDR3 is TGTGCCAGCAGGGACGACGGTTGGGGGGTTACAAGCTCTGGGGCCAACGTCCTGACTTTC.

This clone has a handful of counts. The chain combines TRBV15 with TRBJ1-2; TRBD1 is a possible D gene (6 bases). Germline V CDR1 and CDR2: LNHNV, YYDKDF (reference sequence). The CDR3 extends over 14 amino acids. V was shortened by 1 base and J by 0 bases, with 6 bases between the two germline ends. The CDR3: CATSRGDTNYGYTF. CDR3 sequence (DNA): TGTGCCACCAGCAGAGGGGACACTAACTATGGCTACACCTTC.

This chain joins TRBV5-1 and TRBJ1-4; D unresolved. The CDR3 contains 12 residues. From germline, CDR1 is SGHRS and CDR2 YFSETQ. Trimming left V 4 bases short and J 5 bases short, with 6 bases between. CDR3 in amino acids: CASSLRNEKLFF. CDR3 in DNA: TGCGCCAGCAGCCTGCGCAATGAAAAACTGTTTTTT.

This rearrangement joins TRBV5-4 to TRBJ2-5; weak D call: TRBD1 (6 bases). CDR1 is SGHNT, CDR2 YYREEE, per germline (reference sequence). The CDR3 runs 16 residues. Trimming removed 1 base from V and 5 bases from J, with 18 bases in between. CDR3 sequence reads: CASSLPHNRERETQYF. For the CDR3, the DNA is TGTGCCAGCAGCTTGCCCCACAACAGGGAGAGGGAGACCCAGTACTTC.

This clone was detected once. The J gene is TRBJ2-2, the V gene TRBV19; 8 nucleotides match TRBD1. The CDR3 runs 15 residues. V dropped 5 bases and J dropped 6; count of bases not matched to a gene: 8. Germline CDR1 and CDR2: LNHDA and SQIVND (reference sequence). The CDR3 nucleotides read TGTGCCAGTAGTTTCCCTCCACAGGGGGCCGGGGAGCTGTTTTTT. As protein: CASSFPPQGAGELFF.

This clone was recorded once. This chain links TRBV5-5 with TRBJ1-5, with no clear D. V dropped 3 bases and J dropped 0 bases, with 16 bases sitting between them. Per germline, CDR1 SGHKS and CDR2 YYEKEE (reference sequence). This CDR3 is 17 amino acids long. CDR3 sequence: CASSSRLRVDSNQPQHF. CDR3 DNA sequence: TGTGCCAGCAGCTCCAGACTGAGAGTTGATAGCAATCAGCCCCAGCATTTT.

The chain uses TRBV7-8 and TRBJ1-5, with a weak D call TRBD1 (5 bases). The CDR3 is 17 amino acids. V shed 0 bases and J shed 2 bases, with 14 bases lying between them. Germline assignment: CDR1 SGHVS and CDR2 FQNEAQ. CDR3 in amino acids: CASSLARYGGGNQPQHF. The CDR3 bases are TGTGCCAGCAGCTTAGCGCGGTACGGGGGAGGCAATCAGCCCCAGCATTTT.